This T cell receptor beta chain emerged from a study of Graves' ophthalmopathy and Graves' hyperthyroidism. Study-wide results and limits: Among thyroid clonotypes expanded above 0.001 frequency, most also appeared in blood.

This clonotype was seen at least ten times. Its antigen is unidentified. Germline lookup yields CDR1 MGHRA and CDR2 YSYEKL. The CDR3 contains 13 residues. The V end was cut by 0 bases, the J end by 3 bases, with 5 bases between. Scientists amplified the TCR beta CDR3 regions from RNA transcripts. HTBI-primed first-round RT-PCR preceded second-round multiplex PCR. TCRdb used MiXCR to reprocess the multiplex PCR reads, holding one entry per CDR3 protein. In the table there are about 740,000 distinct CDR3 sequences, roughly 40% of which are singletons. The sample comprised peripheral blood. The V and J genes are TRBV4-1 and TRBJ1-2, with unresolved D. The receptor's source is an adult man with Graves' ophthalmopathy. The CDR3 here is CASSQDLDYGYTF. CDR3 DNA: TGCGCCAGCAGCCAAGACCTGGACTATGGCTACACCTTC.